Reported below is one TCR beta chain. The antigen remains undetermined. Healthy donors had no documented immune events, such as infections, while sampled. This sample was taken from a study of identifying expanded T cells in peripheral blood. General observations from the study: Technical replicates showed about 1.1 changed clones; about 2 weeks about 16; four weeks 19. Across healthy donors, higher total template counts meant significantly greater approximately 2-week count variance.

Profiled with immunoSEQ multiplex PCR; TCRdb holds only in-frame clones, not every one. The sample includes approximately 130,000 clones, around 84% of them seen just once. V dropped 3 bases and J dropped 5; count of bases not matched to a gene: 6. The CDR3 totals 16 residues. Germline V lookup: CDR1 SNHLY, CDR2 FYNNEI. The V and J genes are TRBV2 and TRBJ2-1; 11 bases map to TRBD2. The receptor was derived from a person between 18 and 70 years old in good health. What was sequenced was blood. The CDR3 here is CASSERLAGSHNEQFF. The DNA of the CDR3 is TGTGCCAGCAGTGAGAGACTAGCGGGGAGCCACAATGAGCAGTTCTTC.